This TCR beta chain is from a study of CXCR3-negative and CXCR3-positive naive CD8 T cells. This clonotype is identified as medium-sized from frequency. 5' RACE with UMI labels generated the TRB cDNA libraries. TCRdb reworked the 5' RACE reads into one entry per CDR3 protein, no DNA. This sample contains 4,800 or so distinct CDR3 sequences. The CDR3 is 14 residues long. Germline V gives CDR1 SQVTM, CDR2 ANQGSEA. The V and J genes are TRBV29-1 and TRBJ2-1; lacking DNA, the TRBD2 call made by TCRdb goes unchecked. The clonotype was recovered from a human donor in good health. Some clones in this sample may be carry-over from other donors' samples. The sample was naive CXCR3- CD8+ T cells from blood. The sample's subset: CD45RO-CCR7+CD27+CD95- naive CD8+ T cells lacking CXCR3 (TNR3-). CDR3 protein: CSVETSGRGNEQFF.